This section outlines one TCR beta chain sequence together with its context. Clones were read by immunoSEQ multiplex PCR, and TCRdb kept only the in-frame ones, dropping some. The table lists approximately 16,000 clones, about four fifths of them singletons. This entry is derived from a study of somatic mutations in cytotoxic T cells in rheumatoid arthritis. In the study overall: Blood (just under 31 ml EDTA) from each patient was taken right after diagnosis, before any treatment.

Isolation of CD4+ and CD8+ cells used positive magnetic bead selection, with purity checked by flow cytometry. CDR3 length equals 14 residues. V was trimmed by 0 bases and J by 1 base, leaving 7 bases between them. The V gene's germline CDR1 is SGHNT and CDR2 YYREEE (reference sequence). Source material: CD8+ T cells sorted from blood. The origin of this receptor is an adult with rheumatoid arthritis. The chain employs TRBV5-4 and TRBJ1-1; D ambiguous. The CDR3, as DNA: TGTGCCAGCAGCTTGGACCTTTCGAACACTGAAGCTTTCTTT. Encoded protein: CASSLDLSNTEAFF.